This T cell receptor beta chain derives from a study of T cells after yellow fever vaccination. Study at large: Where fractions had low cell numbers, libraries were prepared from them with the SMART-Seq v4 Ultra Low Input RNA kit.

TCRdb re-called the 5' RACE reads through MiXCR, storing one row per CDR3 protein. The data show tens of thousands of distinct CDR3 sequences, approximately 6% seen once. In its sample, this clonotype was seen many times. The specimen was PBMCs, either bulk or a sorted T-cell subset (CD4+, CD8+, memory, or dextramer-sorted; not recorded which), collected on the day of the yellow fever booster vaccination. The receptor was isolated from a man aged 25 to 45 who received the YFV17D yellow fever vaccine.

The CDR3 here is CASSEDKNIQYF. Written as DNA, the CDR3 is TGTGCCAGCAGCGAGGACAAAAACATTCAGTACTTC. This chain connects TRBV11-2 to TRBJ2-4; D is uncertain. Germline assignment: CDR1 SGHAT and CDR2 FQNNGV. V lost 5 bases and J 3 bases, leaving 5 bases between the germline ends. This CDR3 has 12 residues.